This T cell receptor (beta chain) was documented in a study of naive and memory T cell subsets. Trimming left V 7 bases short and J 4 bases short, with 11 bases between. Germline CDR1 SNHLY, CDR2 FYNNEI. The CDR3 consists of 13 residues. Two oligonucleotides, mixed equimolar, formed the beta constant-region primer covering TRBC1 and TRBC2. Four rounds of PCR amplified the ligated cDNA using nested alpha and beta constant-region primers plus SP2. TCRdb redid the calling of the UMI-ligation and nested PCR reads with MiXCR, one entry per CDR3 protein. This table has approximately 31,000 distinct CDR3 sequences, about a fifth appearing once. After CD4 positive bead selection, the CD4-negative fraction gave CD8 T cells. The table lists this clonotype with many counts.

The chain carries TRBV2 and TRBJ1-5; no definite D call. Input material: effector memory CD4+ T cells from blood. Subset: effector memory, CD45RA- CD27-. This TCR derives from a human donor in good health. The DNA of the CDR3 is TGTGCCAGCACCCTACTCGTAAATCAGCCCCAGCATTTT. It yields the protein CASTLLVNQPQHF. The whole variable domain, remainder taken from reference TRBV2 and TRBJ1-5, is EPEVTQTPSHQVTQMGQEVILRCVPISNHLYFYWYRQILGQKVEFLVSFYNNEISEKSEIFDDQFSVERPDGSNFTLKIRSTKLEDSAMYFCASTLLVNQPQHFGDGTRLSIL.